This is a list of T cell receptor beta chains from one sample in a study of blood T cell repertoires in COVID-19. The assay was immunoSEQ multiplex PCR, and TCRdb's table has in-frame clones only and misses some. The data contain 80,000 or so clones, approximately 85% of them singletons. Source material: peripheral blood. These receptors were obtained from a man aged 50 or older with COVID-19, enrolled during active disease. CDR3s include the opening cysteine and the closing phenylalanine or tryptophan. Fields, in order: J gene, D gene, clone size, V gene, CDR3 protein, CDR3 DNA. D genes are given only for firm matches. The size of a clone is reported for some rows only, either as once, few or many, or as a class for expanded clones.

>TRBJ1-2|.|.|TRBV28
CASSRGRGLLGYTF
TGTGCCAGCAGCCGCGGGAGGGGTCTCTTAGGCTACACCTTC
>TRBJ1-4|TRBD1|.|TRBV7-9
CASSLGSGGREKLFF
TGTGCCAGCAGCTTAGGGTCAGGGGGCCGTGAAAAACTGTTTTTT
>TRBJ2-1|.|.|TRBV28
CASSLRSGNNEQFF
TGTGCCAGCAGTCTCCGGAGCGGCAACAATGAGCAGTTCTTC
>TRBJ2-7|TRBD2|.|TRBV27
CASSPTSGGLEQYF
TGTGCCAGCAGCCCGACTAGCGGGGGCTTGGAGCAGTACTTC
>TRBJ1-5|TRBD1|.|TRBV4-1
CASSQGSTGGRQPQHF
TGCGCCAGCAGCCAAGGGTCGACAGGGGGGCGGCAGCCCCAGCATTTT
>TRBJ2-7|.|.|TRBV6-6
CASNLLGGYEQYF
TGTGCCAGCAATCTGTTGGGGGGCTACGAGCAGTACTTC
>TRBJ1-2|TRBD1|.|TRBV4-2
CASSVQDRGMDGYTF
TGTGCCAGCAGCGTCCAGGACAGGGGGATGGACGGCTACACCTTC
>TRBJ2-3|TRBD2|once|TRBV19
CASSSGTSGITDTQYF
TGTGCCAGTAGCTCCGGGACTAGCGGGATTACAGATACGCAGTATTTT
>TRBJ2-7|.|.|TRBV6-1
CASSEGAGDTYEQYF
TGTGCCAGCAGTGAAGGGGCAGGGGACACCTACGAGCAGTACTTC
>TRBJ2-3|.|.|TRBV11-2
CASSQPGSDTQYF
TGTGCCAGCAGCCAACCGGGTTCAGATACGCAGTATTTT
>TRBJ1-5|TRBD1|.|TRBV19
CASRALDRENQPQHF
TGTGCCAGTAGGGCACTCGACAGGGAAAACCAGCCCCAGCATTTT
>TRBJ2-7|TRBD2|.|TRBV3-1/TRBV3-2
CASSQAGGMGGYEQYF
TGTGCCAGCAGCCAAGCCGGGGGGATGGGTGGCTACGAGCAGTACTTC
>TRBJ1-3|.|.|TRBV29-1
CSVITGPGNTIYF
TGCAGCGTCATTACAGGGCCTGGAAACACCATATATTTT
>TRBJ1-6|.|.|TRBV6-5
CASQIASSYNSPLHF
TGTGCCAGCCAAATAGCTAGCTCCTATAATTCACCCCTCCACTTT
>TRBJ2-3|TRBD1|few|TRBV7-3
CASSSQGAGDTQYF
TGTGCCAGCAGCTCACAGGGGGCCGGAGATACGCAGTATTTT
>TRBJ1-2|.|.|TRBV5-1
CASSFRGTFYTF
TGCGCCAGCAGCTTCCGCGGGACTTTCTACACCTTC
>TRBJ2-5|TRBD2|.|TRBV5-5
CASSLLAGYQETQYF
TGTGCCAGCAGCTTACTAGCGGGTTACCAAGAGACCCAGTACTTC
>TRBJ2-7|.|.|TRBV19
CASSIGTVSYEQYF
TGTGCCAGTAGTATAGGGACAGTGAGCTACGAGCAGTACTTC
>TRBJ2-2|TRBD2|.|TRBV7-2
CASSPTGGRANTGELFF
TGTGCCAGCAGCCCCACGGGCGGGAGGGCGAACACCGGGGAGCTGTTTTTT
>TRBJ1-3|.|few|TRBV7-9
CASSLKGVPAGNTIYF
TGTGCCAGCAGCTTAAAGGGGGTGCCCGCTGGAAACACCATATATTTT
>TRBJ2-1|.|.|TRBV5-6
CASSSRLSGSGSYNEQFF
TGTGCCAGCAGCTCCCGCTTAAGTGGGAGTGGCTCCTACAATGAGCAGTTCTTC
>TRBJ1-2|TRBD1|few|TRBV28
CASTDRGRSDYGYTF
TGTGCCAGCACGGACAGGGGGCGGTCCGACTATGGCTACACCTTC
>TRBJ2-7|TRBD1|.|TRBV30
CAWNPNPGQGIGRYYEQYF
TGTGCCTGGAACCCAAACCCGGGACAGGGGATCGGGAGGTATTACGAGCAGTACTTC
>TRBJ2-5|.|.|TRBV29-1
CSVGKGVQETQYF
TGCAGCGTTGGAAAAGGGGTCCAGGAGACCCAGTACTTC
>TRBJ2-1|.|.|TRBV21-1
CASSKPASDRSGGCNEQFF
TGTGCCAGCAGCAAACCTGCATCGGACCGATCGGGGGGGTGTAATGAGCAGTTCTTC
>TRBJ1-3|.|few|TRBV28
CASSFPGGRRGNTIYF
TGTGCCAGCAGTTTCCCGGGGGGGCGGCGGGGAAACACCATATATTTT
>TRBJ2-1|TRBD2|.|TRBV24-1
CATSETGLAGGLHHEQFF
TGTGCCACCAGTGAAACGGGACTAGCGGGAGGACTCCATCATGAGCAGTTCTTC
>TRBJ2-4|.|.|TRBV5-1
CASSLGAGLSLNIQYF
TGCGCCAGCAGCTTGGGAGCCGGACTTTCCCTAAACATTCAGTACTTC
>TRBJ1-5|.|.|TRBV6-6
CASSLQRNQPQHF
TGTGCCAGCAGTTTACAGCGCAATCAGCCCCAGCATTTT
>TRBJ2-1|.|.|TRBV11-3
CASSLVRGGEQFF
TGTGCCAGCAGCTTAGTAAGGGGAGGTGAGCAGTTCTTC
>TRBJ1-2|.|.|TRBV5-8
CASSFTGAYGYTF
TGTGCCAGCAGTTTTACAGGCGCGTATGGCTACACCTTC
>TRBJ1-5|.|.|TRBV6-6
CASNRQSNQPQHF
TGTGCCAGCAACCGACAGTCCAATCAGCCCCAGCATTTT
>TRBJ1-1|TRBD1|.|TRBV19
CASRRGQGATEAFF
TGTGCCAGTAGGAGAGGACAGGGGGCGACTGAAGCTTTCTTT
>TRBJ1-4|.|.|TRBV4-3
CASSLQGQGRNEKLFF
TGCGCCAGCAGCCTCCAGGGGCAGGGGAGAAATGAAAAACTGTTTTTT
>TRBJ1-6|.|.|TRBV7-8
CASSRLSAETAYNSPLHF
TGTGCCAGCAGCCGCTTATCGGCGGAAACGGCCTATAATTCACCCCTCCACTTT
>TRBJ1-2|.|.|TRBV4-3
CASSHIGGFNYGYTF
TGCGCCAGCAGCCATATAGGAGGGTTTAACTATGGCTACACCTTC
>TRBJ2-1|TRBD2|.|TRBV28
CASRLAGGYNEQFF
TGTGCCAGCAGACTAGCGGGAGGATACAATGAGCAGTTCTTC
>TRBJ2-5|TRBD2|once|TRBV30
CAFSYGLAATPQYF
TGTGCCTTCTCCTACGGACTAGCGGCCACCCCCCAGTACTTC
>TRBJ1-1|TRBD1|.|TRBV2
CASTPGQSMGVAFF
TGTGCCAGCACACCGGGACAGAGTATGGGAGTAGCTTTCTTT
>TRBJ2-1|TRBD1|.|TRBV9
CASSTTGGVYNEQFF
TGTGCCAGCAGCACTACAGGGGGCGTCTACAATGAGCAGTTCTTC
>TRBJ2-3|TRBD1|.|TRBV24-1
CATSDRSPGQPLHIDTQYF
TGTGCCACCAGTGACCGCTCTCCGGGACAGCCACTCCACATCGATACGCAGTATTTT
>TRBJ2-3|TRBD2|.|TRBV29-1
CSVPGTSGPTDTQYF
TGCAGCGTCCCCGGGACTAGCGGGCCCACAGATACGCAGTATTTT
>TRBJ2-1|TRBD2|few|TRBV3-1/TRBV3-2
CASSRLTSGRVEQFF
TGTGCCAGCAGCAGGTTGACTAGCGGGAGGGTTGAGCAGTTCTTC
>TRBJ1-2|.|.|TRBV7-8
CASSSRTDYGYTF
TGTGCCAGCAGCTCCAGGACAGACTATGGCTACACCTTC
>TRBJ2-3|TRBD1|.|TRBV28
CASSLGTGDTDTQYF
TGTGCCAGCAGTTTGGGGACAGGGGACACAGATACGCAGTATTTT
>TRBJ2-5|.|.|TRBV11-1
CASSQQGGGETQYF
TGTGCCAGCAGTCAGCAGGGGGGCGGGGAGACCCAGTACTTC
>TRBJ1-1|.|.|TRBV15
CATSRLAGNTEAFF
TGTGCCACCAGCAGACTCGCAGGAAACACTGAAGCTTTCTTT
>TRBJ1-1|TRBD1|.|TRBV9
CASSADRGQAFF
TGTGCCAGCAGCGCGGACAGGGGGCAAGCTTTCTTT
>TRBJ1-4|TRBD1|.|TRBV7-9
CATGQLETNEKLFF
TGTGCCACGGGACAGCTGGAAACTAATGAAAAACTGTTTTTT
>TRBJ1-4|.|.|TRBV30
CAWSVVRQEINEKLFF
TGTGCCTGGAGTGTAGTAAGACAGGAGATTAATGAAAAACTGTTTTTT
>TRBJ1-5|TRBD1|.|TRBV7-8
CASSLGQGTSQPQHF
TGTGCCAGCAGCTTAGGACAGGGTACATCTCAGCCCCAGCATTTT
>TRBJ2-2|TRBD2|.|TRBV4-1
CASSLRKTSGRASGGELFF
TGCGCCAGCAGCCTCAGGAAGACTAGCGGGAGGGCCTCAGGCGGGGAGCTGTTTTTT
>TRBJ2-1|TRBD2|.|TRBV6-5
CASSSLGTSRWDEQFF
TGTGCCAGCAGTTCCCTCGGGACTAGCAGATGGGATGAGCAGTTCTTC
>TRBJ2-7|TRBD1|.|TRBV19
CASSMSRGPYEQYF
TGTGCCAGTAGTATGAGCAGGGGGCCCTACGAGCAGTACTTC
>TRBJ2-7|.|.|TRBV18
CASSPGQERYEQYF
TGTGCCAGCTCACCGGGCCAGGAGCGGTACGAGCAGTACTTC
>TRBJ2-5|.|.|TRBV7-8
CASSSRTYRQETQYF
TGTGCCAGCAGCTCACGGACATACCGCCAAGAGACCCAGTACTTC
>TRBJ2-3|.|.|TRBV24-1
CATSRSTDTQYF
TGTGCCACCAGCAGGAGCACAGATACGCAGTATTTT
>TRBJ1-4|.|.|TRBV28
CASTLRRRALNEKLFF
TGTGCCAGCACTCTAAGACGGCGGGCGCTTAATGAAAAACTGTTTTTT
>TRBJ1-1|.|few|TRBV6-4
CASSPGEGGTEAFF
TGTGCCAGCAGCCCCGGGGAGGGGGGGACTGAAGCTTTCTTT
>TRBJ1-6|.|.|TRBV11-2
CASSFRANSPLHF
TGTGCCAGCAGCTTCAGGGCCAATTCACCCCTCCACTTT